One T cell receptor beta chain is described in this entry. Primers included in the PCR were 60 Vbeta and 13 Jbeta primers. Only in-frame clones appear in the TCRdb table, and some are missing; sequencing was by immunoSEQ multiplex PCR. This table has more than 75,000 clones, about four fifths appearing once. The sample originates from a study of cytomegalovirus exposure and HLA in healthy donors. V shed 5 bases, J shed 8 bases, and the junction held 6 bases outside the gene matches. The CDR3 loop spans 14 amino acids. Germline V CDR1 and CDR2: MNHEY, SMNVEV (reference sequence). J is TRBJ2-1 and V is TRBV27, with TRBD2 identical over 10 bases. The sequence came from a woman aged 18 to 35 in good health and CMV-seropositive. What was sequenced was PBMCs. The CDR3 region has the DNA TGTGCCAGCAGTGATACTAGCGGGAAAGATGAGCAGTTCTTC. It specifies CASSDTSGKDEQFF.